The subject of this entry is one T cell receptor beta chain. The CDR3 contains 16 residues. Germline trimming cut 5 bases from V and 0 bases from J; bases unmatched to any gene: 7. Germline V gene lookup returns CDR1 SEHNR and CDR2 FQNEAQ (reference sequence). Clones were sequenced by immunoSEQ multiplex PCR, and TCRdb holds only the in-frame ones, with some missing. Of 390,000 or so clones listed, around 91% were seen once; the top ten hold 0.95% to 1.1%. The data were obtained in a study of blood T cell repertoires in COVID-19. Study as a whole: COVID-19 samples from acute and convalescent phases originated in the United States, Italy and Spain.

The sequence came from a man aged 18 to 29 who had recovered from COVID-19. Sequenced: PBMCs or T cells enriched from blood (not recorded which). This chain links TRBV7-9 with TRBJ2-4; 7 bases are shared with TRBD1. CDR3 nucleotide sequence: TGTGCCAGCAGCACAAGGACAGGACTAGCCAAAAACATTCAGTACTTC. Encoded protein: CASSTRTGLAKNIQYF. Combining the CDR3 with reference TRBV7-9 and TRBJ2-4 gives the whole variable domain DTGVSQNPRHKITKRGQNVTFRCDPISEHNRLYWYRQTLGQGPEFLTYFQNEAQLEKSRLLSDRFSAERPKGSFSTLEIQRTEQGDSAMYLCASSTRTGLAKNIQYFGAGTRLSVL.